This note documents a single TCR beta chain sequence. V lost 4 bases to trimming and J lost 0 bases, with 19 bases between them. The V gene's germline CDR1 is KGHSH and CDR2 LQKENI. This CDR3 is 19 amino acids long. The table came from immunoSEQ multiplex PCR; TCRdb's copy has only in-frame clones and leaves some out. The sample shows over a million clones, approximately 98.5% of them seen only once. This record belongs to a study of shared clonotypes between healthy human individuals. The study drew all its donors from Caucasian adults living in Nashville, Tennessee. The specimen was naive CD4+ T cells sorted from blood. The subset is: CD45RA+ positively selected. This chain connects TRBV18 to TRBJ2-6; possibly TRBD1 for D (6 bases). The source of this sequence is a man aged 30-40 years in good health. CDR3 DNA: TGTGCCAGCTCACTGTCTCCGGGACCGGGACACTCTGGGGCCAACGTCCTGACTTTC. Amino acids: CASSLSPGPGHSGANVLTF.